This record covers a single T cell receptor beta chain. It has no known antigen specificity. No much larger clone exists at a distance of one base, and base qualities are not known. V is trimmed back by 3 bases and J by 4 bases, and the junction contains 8 bases that no gene match accounts for. From cysteine to phenylalanine, the CDR3 is 15 amino acids long. Left in the record is the CDR3 DNA by itself, 45 bases read in frame from the first base. Based on the germline V gene, the CDR1 and CDR2 sequences are MNHNS and SASEGT. The sample is drawn from a study of blood T cell repertoires in COVID-19 (dated by TCRdb to 2020 to 2021). As for the study more broadly: Samples from collaborators originated in the United States, Italy and Spain and spanned both the acute and convalescent phases of COVID-19. The material from the prospective study consisted of cDNA or gDNA derived from T cells, B-cell-depleted T cells, or PBMCs. Deeply sampled blood TCRbeta repertoires from subjects exposed to, actively infected with, or recovered from COVID-19 were included in the dataset. The repertoires were released in a freely available public database meant as a resource for research on the immune response to SARS-CoV-2. Samples were obtained from the ongoing ImmuneRACE study (first 160 participants) and from roughly 1,300 subjects provided by 6 global collaborators. Nearly every sample came with metadata listing a de-identified subject ID, COVID-19 status, age in years and sex. Where available, HLA class I and class II types were taken from metadata supplied by the sample provider and were not determined by assay-based typing. What the research found in general, with its limitations: How much clinical and demographic metadata was included differed by source and by participant, and the metadata was provided uncurated.

TCRbeta CDR3 regions were amplified from genomic DNA using the immunoSEQ Assay, a bias-controlled multiplex PCR. The published analysis was carried out like this. Within the assay, amplification of reference gene primers was used to estimate how many nucleated cells each sample contained. To quantify the absolute abundance of each unique TCRbeta CDR3 rearrangement, sequence reads were collapsed and filtered. For each sample, productive Simpson clonality was calculated as the square root of Simpson's diversity index across productive rearrangements. Not all clones reach the TCRdb copy of this immuneACCESS table, which keeps in-frame sequences only. Checked studies attribute under half of the gap to unresolved V genes and leave the rest unexplained. That table supplies the V and J calls and clone size; D and trimming were determined from the DNA. For this sample the table gives about 91,000 clones, of which 77% were detected only once. Around 10% of the sample lies in the top ten.

Whole blood was collected in K2EDTA tubes by collaborating institutions according to the institutions' own protocols. For TCRbeta analysis, collaborators shipped samples in one of three forms: frozen whole blood, isolated PBMCs, or DNA extracted from either of those sample types. The receptor's source is a woman older than 75 with acute or convalescent COVID-19. This chain joins TRBV6-1 to TRBJ2-7, and 8 bases in between align with TRBD1. Material for sequencing was peripheral blood. For the CDR3, the sequence is CASSETGVPSYEQYF. The DNA sequence reads TGTGCCAGCAGTGAGACAGGGGTCCCCTCGTACGAGCAGTACTTC.